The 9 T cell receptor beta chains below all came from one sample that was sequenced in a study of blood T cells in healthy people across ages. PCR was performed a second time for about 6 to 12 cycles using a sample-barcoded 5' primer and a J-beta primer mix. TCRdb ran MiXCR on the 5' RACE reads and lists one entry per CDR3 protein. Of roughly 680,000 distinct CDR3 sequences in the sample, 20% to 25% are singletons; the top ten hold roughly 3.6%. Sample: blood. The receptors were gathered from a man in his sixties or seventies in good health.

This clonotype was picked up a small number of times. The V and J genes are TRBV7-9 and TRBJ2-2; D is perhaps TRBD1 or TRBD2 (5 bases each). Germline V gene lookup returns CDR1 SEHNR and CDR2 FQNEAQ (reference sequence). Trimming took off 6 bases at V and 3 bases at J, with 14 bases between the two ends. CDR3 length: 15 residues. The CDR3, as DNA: TGTGCCAGCAGACTAGATACACAGGACACCGGGGAGCTGTTTTTT. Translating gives CASRLDTQDTGELFF.

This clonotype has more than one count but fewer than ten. The CDR3 bases are TGTGCCAGCAGCCAATTGGGAGCGGGAGGCCCGAACACCGGGGAGCTGTTTTTT. It codes for CASSQLGAGGPNTGELFF. The V and J genes are TRBV9 and TRBJ2-2; 9 nucleotides align to TRBD2. The CDR3 loop spans 18 amino acids. V shed 4 bases, J shed 0 bases, and the junction held 10 bases outside the gene matches. Germline V gives CDR1 SGDLS, CDR2 YYNGEE.

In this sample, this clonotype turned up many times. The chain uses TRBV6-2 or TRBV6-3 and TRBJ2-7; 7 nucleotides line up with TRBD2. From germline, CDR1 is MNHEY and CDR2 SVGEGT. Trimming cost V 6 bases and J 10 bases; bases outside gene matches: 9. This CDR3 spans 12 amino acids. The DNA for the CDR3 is TGTGCCAGCAGACCGCAAACTAGCGTTCAGTACTTC. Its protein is CASRPQTSVQYF.

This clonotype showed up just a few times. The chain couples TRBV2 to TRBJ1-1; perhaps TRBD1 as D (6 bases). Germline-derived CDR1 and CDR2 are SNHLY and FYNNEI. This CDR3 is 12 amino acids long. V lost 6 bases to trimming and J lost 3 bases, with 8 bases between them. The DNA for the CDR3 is TGTGCCAGCAGGGCAGGGGACACTGAAGCTTTCTTT. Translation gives CASRAGDTEAFF.

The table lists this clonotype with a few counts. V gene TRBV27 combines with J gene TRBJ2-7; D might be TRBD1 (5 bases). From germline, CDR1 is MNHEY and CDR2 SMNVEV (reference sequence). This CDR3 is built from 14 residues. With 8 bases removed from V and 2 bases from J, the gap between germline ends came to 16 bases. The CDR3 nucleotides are TGTGCCAGCGGGGCAAGGCAGGGCGCCTACGAGCAGTACTTC. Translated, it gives CASGARQGAYEQYF.

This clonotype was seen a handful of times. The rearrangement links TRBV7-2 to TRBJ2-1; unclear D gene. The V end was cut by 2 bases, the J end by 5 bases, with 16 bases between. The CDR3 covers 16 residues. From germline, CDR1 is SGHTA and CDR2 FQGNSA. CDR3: CASSLTFAQRNNEQFF. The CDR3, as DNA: TGTGCCAGCAGCTTAACTTTCGCACAGAGGAACAATGAGCAGTTCTTC.

DNA for the CDR3: TGTGCCAGCATTTCGACTAGCGGCCCGTATACGCAGTATTTT. Protein product: CASISTSGPYTQYF. This chain joins TRBV9 and TRBJ2-3; 9 bases line up with TRBD2. Trimming at V came to 6 bases and at J to 7 bases, leaving 9 bases not matched to a gene. Germline loops: CDR1 SGDLS, CDR2 YYNGEE. The CDR3 loop spans 14 amino acids.

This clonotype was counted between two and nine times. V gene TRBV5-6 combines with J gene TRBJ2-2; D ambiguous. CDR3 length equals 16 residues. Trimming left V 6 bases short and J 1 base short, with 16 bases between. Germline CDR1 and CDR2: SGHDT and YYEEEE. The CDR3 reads CASKPARWGNTGELFF. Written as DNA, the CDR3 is TGTGCCAGCAAGCCGGCACGATGGGGGAACACCGGGGAGCTGTTTTTT.

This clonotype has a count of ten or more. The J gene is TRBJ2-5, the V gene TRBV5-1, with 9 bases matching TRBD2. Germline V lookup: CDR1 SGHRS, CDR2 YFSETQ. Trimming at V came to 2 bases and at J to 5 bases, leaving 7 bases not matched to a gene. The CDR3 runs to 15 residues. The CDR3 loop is CASSLAGGSGETQYF. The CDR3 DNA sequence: TGCGCCAGCAGCTTAGCGGGAGGATCGGGGGAGACCCAGTACTTC.